A single TCR beta chain is shown here with its context. Study processing details: ImmunoSEQ supplied junction-only sequences lacking quality scores, so filtering was different. Sequencing used immunoSEQ multiplex PCR; TCRdb keeps in-frame clones, though not all of them. V and J calls and clone size are those listed in that table; D and trimming were worked out from the DNA. Found here are around 2,000,000 clones, approximately 95% of them singletons; the top ten hold 1% to 1.5%. This record comes from a study of shared clonotypes between healthy human individuals. Across the study: Three plates were used per donor for CD4 naive, three for CD4 memory, two for CD8 naive and one for CD8 memory.

Trimming shortened V by 2 bases and J by 5 bases, and 6 bases separated the two germline ends. The CDR3 has 13 amino acids. Germline CDR1 MGHRA, CDR2 YSYEKL. Naive CD8 cells were CD45RO-negative, positively selected for CCR7, excluding terminally differentiated effector memory CD45RA+ cells. The rearrangement joins TRBV4-1 to TRBJ1-4; D not resolved. This clonotype was sampled from a man younger than 35 in good health. The sample comprised naive CD8+ T cells sorted from blood. The CDR3 reads CASSQTLNEKLFF. The CDR3 DNA reads as TGCGCCAGCAGCCAAACCCTCAATGAAAAACTGTTTTTT.